The 23 T cell receptor beta chains given below trace back to one sample, sequenced in a study of long-term antiretroviral therapy in people with HIV. At the survey level, the v3.0 immunoSEQ assay was run. Assay used: immunoSEQ multiplex PCR; TCRdb lists only in-frame clones, some missing. The data hold some 16,000 clones, with roughly 96% observed a single time. This specimen was unsorted PBMCs, taken approximately 11 years after starting antiretroviral therapy. The receptors originated from a man aged 30-40 years with HIV.

The CDR3 nucleotides are TGTGCCTGCGGGACAGCGAACACCGGGGAGCTGTTTTTT. Residues: CACGTANTGELFF. The J gene is TRBJ2-2, the V gene TRBV30, with 7 bases lining up with TRBD1. CDR3 length equals 13 residues. Germline V lookup: CDR1 GTSNPN, CDR2 SVGIG (reference sequence). With V trimmed by 6 bases and J by 0 bases, 1 base remained unmatched.

The gene calls are TRBV5-1 and TRBJ2-3; D assignment may be TRBD1 or TRBD2 (5 bases each). Germline CDR1 is SGHRS and CDR2 is YFSETQ. V lost 4 bases and J lost 2, with 11 bases in between. CDR3 length: 14 residues. CDR3 nucleotide sequence: TGCGCCAGCAGCCCCGAGGGGAACACAGATACGCAGTATTTT. Encoded protein: CASSPEGNTDTQYF.

This clone occurred once. This chain joins TRBV28 and TRBJ2-2, with D uncertain. Trimming shortened V by 6 bases and J by 4 bases, and 15 bases separated the two germline ends. Per germline, CDR1 MDHEN and CDR2 SYDVKM. This CDR3 comprises 15 residues. This chain's CDR3 is CASSLKTPGTGELFF. CDR3 in DNA: TGTGCCAGCAGCCTTAAAACCCCGGGCACCGGGGAGCTGTTTTTT. The entire variable domain, with the rest obtained from reference TRBV28 and TRBJ2-2, is as follows: DVKVTQSSRYLVKRTGEKVFLECVQDMDHENMFWYRQDPGLGLRLIYFSYDVKMKEKGDIPEGYSVSREKKERFSLILESASTNQTSMYLCASSLKTPGTGELFFGEGSRLTVL.

This chain connects TRBV19 to TRBJ2-2; TRBD1 is a possible D gene (6 bases). Trimming left V 2 bases short and J 4 bases short, with 11 bases between. The V gene's germline CDR1 is LNHDA and CDR2 SQIVND (reference sequence). The CDR3 contains 15 residues. This CDR3 reads CASSIRIQGTGELFF. In DNA form, the CDR3 reads TGTGCCAGTAGTATACGGATACAGGGCACCGGGGAGCTGTTTTTT. Full variable domain (rest looked up from reference TRBV19 and TRBJ2-2): DGGITQSPKYLFRKEGQNVTLSCEQNLNHDAMYWYRQDPGQGLRLIYYSQIVNDFQKGDIAEGYSVSREKKESFPLTVTSAQKNPTAFYLCASSIRIQGTGELFFGEGSRLTVL.

The CDR3 is CASSPGDSRDTEAFF. The CDR3 DNA reads as TGTGCCAGCAGTCCAGGGGACAGCCGAGACACTGAAGCTTTCTTT. The J gene is TRBJ1-1, the V gene TRBV28, with 7 bases lining up with TRBD1. The V and J ends lost 5 bases and 3 bases, in that order; junction bases with no gene match: 9. CDR3 length: 15 amino acids. CDR1 is MDHEN and CDR2 is SYDVKM in the germline V gene.

The CDR3 DNA is TGTGCCAGCAGTTTAGGTAGTGTCAATGAGCAGTTCTTC. Amino acids: CASSLGSVNEQFF. The chain has TRBV27 and TRBJ2-1; D remains ambiguous. CDR1 is MNHEY and CDR2 is SMNVEV in the germline V gene (reference sequence). The CDR3 runs to 13 residues. V was pared by 2 bases and J by 6 bases, with 8 bases between.

The chain employs TRBV28 and TRBJ1-4, with 9 positions matching TRBD1. J lost 7 bases, V lost 8 bases, and 11 bases had no gene match. This CDR3 has 15 residues. The germline gives CDR1 MDHEN, CDR2 SYDVKM. The CDR3 loop reads CASRLLETGGEKLFF. The CDR3 DNA reads TGTGCCAGCCGATTACTAGAGACAGGGGGTGAAAAACTGTTTTTT. Filled out from reference TRBV28 and TRBJ1-4, the complete variable domain reads DVKVTQSSRYLVKRTGEKVFLECVQDMDHENMFWYRQDPGLGLRLIYFSYDVKMKEKGDIPEGYSVSREKKERFSLILESASTNQTSMYLCASRLLETGGEKLFFGSGTQLSVL.

In this sample, this clone turned up once. The chain employs TRBV11-1 and TRBJ1-1; D is possibly TRBD1 (5 bases). The germline V gene encodes CDR1 SGHAT and CDR2 FQDESV (reference sequence). With 5 bases removed from V and 3 bases from J, the gap between germline ends came to 16 bases. There are 15 residues in the CDR3. The CDR3 DNA reads as TGTGCCAGCAGCCCTGTCGTTGGGGGGGACACTGAAGCTTTCTTT. Protein: CASSPVVGGDTEAFF.

The chain combines TRBV7-3 with TRBJ2-5; the D gene is possibly TRBD1 (6 bases). V lost 3 bases and J lost 3, with 8 bases in between. The CDR3 totals 13 residues. The germline CDR1 and CDR2 sequences are SGHTA and FQGTGA. CDR3: CASSLTGEETQYF. Here the CDR3 DNA reads TGTGCCAGCAGCTTGACAGGAGAAGAGACCCAGTACTTC.

This sequence joins TRBV15 and TRBJ2-3; 8 bases match TRBD2. J gave up 0 bases and V 2 bases, and 4 bases lay outside the gene matches. The CDR3 is made up of 16 amino acids. Germline lookup yields CDR1 LNHNV and CDR2 YYDKDF (reference sequence). The CDR3 loop is CATSRRTSSSTDTQYF. The DNA of the CDR3 is TGTGCCACCAGCAGAAGGACTAGCTCTAGCACAGATACGCAGTATTTT.

V is TRBV6-5 and J is TRBJ2-1; a weak D match, TRBD2 (7 bases). This CDR3 has 12 residues. Germline V gives CDR1 MNHEY, CDR2 SVGAGI. Trimming removed 6 bases from V and 10 bases from J, with 13 bases in between. This chain's CDR3 is CASSVGGLEQFF. Here the CDR3 DNA reads TGTGCCAGCAGCGTGGGGGGGCTAGAGCAGTTCTTC.

This chain connects TRBV2 to TRBJ2-3; TRBD1 is a possible D gene (6 bases). The length of the CDR3 is 12 residues. The V and J ends lost 7 bases and 11 bases respectively, with 16 bases between them. Germline values: CDR1 SNHLY, CDR2 FYNNEI. CDR3 in amino acids: CASIDRPYGQYF. CDR3 bases: TGTGCCAGCATCGACAGGCCTTACGGGCAGTATTTT.

A single count supports this clone. V gene TRBV4-2 combines with J gene TRBJ2-3; TRBD2 aligns across 9 bases. This CDR3 comprises 16 residues. CDR1 and CDR2 (germline): LGHNA, YNFKEQ. V was pared by 1 base and J by 4 bases, with 6 bases of the junction left unmatched. CDR3 amino acids: CASSQGQAGGPDTQYF. CDR3 nucleotide sequence: TGTGCCAGCAGCCAAGGGCAAGCGGGGGGTCCAGATACGCAGTATTTT.

V usage is TRBV15 and J usage is TRBJ2-1; 8 positions match TRBD2. From germline, CDR1 is LNHNV and CDR2 YYDKDF (reference sequence). Trimming took 4 bases from V and 1 from J; bases not matched to a gene: 9. The CDR3 contains 17 residues. The CDR3 bases are TGTGCCACCAGCACCCTGAGCGGGGGACTATCCTACAATGAGCAGTTCTTC. Its translation: CATSTLSGGLSYNEQFF. Full variable domain (remainder filled in from reference TRBV15 and TRBJ2-1): DAMVIQNPRYQVTQFGKPVTLSCSQTLNHNVMYWYQQKSSQAPKLLFHYYDKDFNNEADTPDNFQSRRPNTSFCFLDIRSPGLGDTAMYLCATSTLSGGLSYNEQFFGPGTRLTVL.

This sequence joins TRBV7-8 and TRBJ2-2; D ambiguous. CDR3 length: 13 amino acids. Germline V gene sequence: CDR1 SGHVS, CDR2 FQNEAQ. The V and J ends lost 5 bases and 2 bases respectively, with 6 bases between them. The CDR3 loop reads CASSPVNTGELFF. For the CDR3, the DNA is TGTGCCAGCAGCCCCGTTAACACCGGGGAGCTGTTTTTT.

J is TRBJ2-5 and V is TRBV2; possible D gene TRBD1, 6 bases. CDR3 length equals 13 residues. In germline, CDR1 is SNHLY, CDR2 FYNNEI. CDR3 in amino acids: CARRTVAEETQYF. CDR3 DNA: TGTGCTCGAAGGACAGTCGCCGAAGAGACCCAGTACTTC.

This chain joins TRBV19 and TRBJ1-2; D call uncertain. The CDR3 covers 11 residues. CDR1 and CDR2 (germline): LNHDA, SQIVND (reference sequence). V gave up 2 bases and J gave up 9 bases, with 7 bases separating them. CDR3: CASSIRESYTF. The DNA for the CDR3 is TGTGCCAGTAGTATACGGGAAAGCTACACCTTC.

Concerning this clone: A junction boundary mismatches the germline segment, possibly from a read error. V usage is TRBV5-1 and J usage is TRBJ1-4; no reliable D call. CDR1 and CDR2 from the germline V gene are SGHRS and YFSETQ. CDR3 size: 14 residues. CDR3 in amino acids: CASTLGTVDEKLFF. The CDR3 coding sequence is TGCGCCAGCACCTTGGGCACGGTCGACGAAAAACTGTTTTTT.

V is TRBV5-5 and J is TRBJ2-3; tentatively, D is TRBD1 or TRBD2 (5 bases each). V was shortened by 4 bases and J by 0 bases, with 6 bases between the two germline ends. The V gene's germline CDR1 is SGHKS and CDR2 YYEKEE (reference sequence). The CDR3 length is 13 residues. The CDR3 DNA is TGTGCCAGCAGCGAGGGGAGCACAGATACGCAGTATTTT. Translating gives CASSEGSTDTQYF.

The V call is TRBV4-2, the J call TRBJ1-1; TRBD1 is a possible D gene (5 bases). Germline lookup yields CDR1 LGHNA and CDR2 YNFKEQ. With 8 bases removed from V and 1 base from J, the gap between germline ends came to 17 bases. CDR3 length: 15 residues. The chain's CDR3 is CASGYTGLRNTEAFF. The CDR3 bases are TGTGCCAGCGGCTATACGGGACTCCGGAACACTGAAGCTTTCTTT.

The chain recombines TRBV5-1 with TRBJ2-6; perhaps D is TRBD1 or TRBD2 (5 bases each). The CDR3 covers 16 residues. V dropped 4 bases and J dropped 4 bases, with 15 bases sitting between them. Germline loops: CDR1 SGHRS, CDR2 YFSETQ. CDR3 sequence (DNA): TGCGCCAGCAGCCTCGGGGCGGCAACGGGGGCCAACGTCCTGACTTTC. It is translated as CASSLGAATGANVLTF.

This clone was seen only once. CDR3 DNA: TGCGCCAGGGGGGGGGATGAAGCTTTCTTT. Translated, it gives CARGGDEAFF. The gene calls are TRBV5-1 and TRBJ1-1, with D maybe TRBD1 (5 bases). The V gene's germline CDR1 is SGHRS and CDR2 YFSETQ. This CDR3 is 10 amino acids long. V was cut by 8 bases and J by 7 bases, with 9 bases left in between.

The rearrangement links TRBV6-5 to TRBJ2-3, with D perhaps matching TRBD2 (7 bases). The germline V gene has CDR1 MNHEY and CDR2 SVGAGI. The CDR3 runs to 13 residues. Trimming took off 9 bases at V and 1 base at J, with 11 bases between the two ends. CDR3 protein: CASRGAGTDTQYF. Here the CDR3 DNA reads TGTGCCAGTCGGGGGGCAGGCACAGATACGCAGTATTTT.